This T cell receptor beta chain was recorded in a study of STAT3 mutations in large granular lymphocyte leukemia. Study summary: Over half of T-LGLL patients had one or more immunosuppressive regimens. Regarding the study as a whole: In some patients, a small highly pathogenic clone possibly went undetected. In T-cell large granular lymphocyte leukemia, about half of patients showed multiple immunodominant subclonotypes.

This clone has just one count. Its specificity is not known. The CDR3 extends over 13 amino acids. The germline V gene encodes CDR1 SGHRS and CDR2 YFSETQ. Trimming removed 0 bases at V and 7 bases at J, with 8 bases between. Assay used: immunoSEQ multiplex PCR; TCRdb lists only in-frame clones, some missing. The sample includes around 39,000 clones, 88% of them seen just once. The sequence was obtained from a human donor with T large granular lymphocyte leukemia. Some clones in this sample may be carry-over from other donors' samples. The sequenced sample consisted of PBMCs. The chain couples TRBV5-1 to TRBJ1-5; possible D gene TRBD1, 6 bases. CDR3 sequence: CASSLDGGQPQHF. The CDR3 DNA is TGCGCCAGCAGCTTGGACGGGGGCCAGCCCCAGCATTTT.